What follows describes a single T cell receptor (beta chain). V was trimmed by 5 bases and J by 2 bases, leaving 15 bases between them. This CDR3 spans 15 amino acids. Looked up from germline, CDR1 is LNHDA and CDR2 is SQIVND (reference sequence). This record comes from a study of control samples from healthy donors and cancer patients. Clones were sequenced by immunoSEQ multiplex PCR, and TCRdb holds only the in-frame ones, with some missing. This sample has approximately 120,000 clones, with roughly 91% found just once. This clonotype was sampled from a woman aged 45-59 years in good health. The chain uses TRBV19 and TRBJ2-5; D ambiguous. Sequenced: blood. CDR3 amino acids: CASSDPAVGQETQYF. The CDR3 nucleotides read TGTGCCAGTAGTGACCCGGCGGTGGGGCAAGAGACCCAGTACTTC.